The 32 T cell receptor beta chains below were found in one sample sequenced in a study of blood T cells in healthy people across ages. Primed by a sample-barcoded 5' primer and a J-beta primer mix, a second PCR proceeded for about 7 to 11 cycles. TCRdb recomputed calls from the 5' RACE reads with MiXCR, one row per CDR3 protein. The table has roughly 1,300,000 distinct CDR3 sequences, 59% seen once; the top ten hold about 6.7%. Source material: blood. The receptors were gathered from a man aged 18 to 35 in good health.

The chain carries TRBV27 and TRBJ2-7; 8 bases are a match to TRBD1. The germline V gene has CDR1 MNHEY and CDR2 SMNVEV (reference sequence). There are 17 residues in the CDR3. V was pared by 6 bases and J by 3 bases, with 16 bases of the junction left unmatched. The CDR3 coding sequence is TGTGCCAGCAGCTCGGGGGACAGGACTGATACTTACTACGAGCAGTACTTC. Its protein product is CASSSGDRTDTYYEQYF.

This clonotype has only a few counts. CDR3 in amino acids: CSVVGGGETQYF. CDR3 nucleotide sequence: TGCAGCGTTGTCGGTGGGGGAGAGACCCAGTACTTC. The rearrangement joins TRBV29-1 to TRBJ2-5, with D perhaps matching TRBD1 or TRBD2 (5 bases each). CDR1 is SQVTM, CDR2 ANQGSEA, per germline. The CDR3 totals 12 residues. V lost 4 bases to trimming and J lost 4 bases, with 10 bases between them. Looking up the rest from reference TRBV29-1 and TRBJ2-5 gives the full variable domain: SAVISQKPSRDICQRGTSLTIQCQVDSQVTMMFWYRQQPGQSLTLIATANQGSEATYESGFVIDKFPISRPNLTFSTLTVSNMSPEDSSIYLCSVVGGGETQYFGPGTRLLVL.

This clonotype showed up just a few times. CDR3 amino acids: CSARPIAGAYYNEQFF. CDR3 nucleotide sequence: TGCAGTGCTAGACCAATAGCGGGAGCTTACTACAATGAGCAGTTCTTC. The chain carries TRBV20-1 and TRBJ2-1, with 9 bases that match TRBD2. The V gene end was trimmed by 2 bases and the J gene end by 3 bases; junction bases not matched to a gene: 8. The CDR3 runs 16 residues. Looked up from germline, CDR1 is DFQATT and CDR2 is SNEGSKA (reference sequence).

This chain connects TRBV7-9 to TRBJ1-6, with D unresolved. Germline-derived CDR1 and CDR2 are SEHNR and FQNEAQ (reference sequence). V lost 1 base and J lost 7, with 8 bases in between. This CDR3 is built from 14 residues. For the CDR3, the DNA is TGTGCCAGCAGCTTAGAACAGTTAAATTCACCCCTCCACTTT. Amino acids: CASSLEQLNSPLHF.

This clonotype occurred once. This chain joins TRBV12-3 or TRBV12-4 and TRBJ2-3; D ambiguous. CDR3 length: 13 amino acids. The V end lost 6 bases, the J end lost 0 bases, and 7 bases lay between the germline ends. The CDR3 spells CASRRPSTDTQYF. For the CDR3, the DNA is TGTGCCAGCAGGCGGCCTAGCACAGATACGCAGTATTTT.

The J gene is TRBJ2-4, the V gene TRBV7-6, with 9 bases that match TRBD1. With the DNA end fitting TRBJ2-7 better, the J assignment may be wrong. Germline CDR1 SGHVS, CDR2 FNYEAQ. CDR3 size: 18 residues. For the CDR3, the DNA is TGTGCCAGCAGCGAAGGTGCTACCGGGACAGGGAACTTCTACGAGCAGTACTTC. The encoded protein is CASSEGATGTGNFYEQYF.

The chain links TRBV7-2 to TRBJ2-3; TRBD1 agrees at 9 bases. Germline trimming cut 4 bases from V and 0 bases from J; bases unmatched to any gene: 5. Germline V CDR1 and CDR2: SGHTA, FQGNSA. The CDR3 runs to 16 residues. DNA of the CDR3: TGTGCCAGCAGCTGGTTGACAGGGGGTAGCACAGATACGCAGTATTTT. Its protein product is CASSWLTGGSTDTQYF.

The rearrangement joins TRBV25-1 to TRBJ2-3, with 11 bases aligning to TRBD2. V shed 3 bases and J 1 base; nucleotides not matched to a gene: 6. Germline values: CDR1 MGHDK, CDR2 SYGVNS. The CDR3 spans 17 residues. CDR3 in DNA: TGTGCCAGCAGTGACCCTATGACTAGCGGGGGCACAGATACGCAGTATTTT. Amino acid sequence: CASSDPMTSGGTDTQYF.

The V gene is TRBV9, the J gene TRBJ1-2; the match to TRBD1 covers 12 bases. The CDR3 totals 19 residues. The germline gives CDR1 SGDLS, CDR2 YYNGEE. V shed 3 bases, J shed 1 base, and the junction held 13 bases outside the gene matches. CDR3 sequence (DNA): TGTGCCAGCAGCGCGAATACCGGGACAGGGGGCATGGATAACTATGGCTACACCTTC. Translated, it gives CASSANTGTGGMDNYGYTF. Full variable domain (remainder filled in from reference TRBV9 and TRBJ1-2): DSGVTQTPKHLITATGQRVTLRCSPRSGDLSVYWYQQSLDQGLQFLIQYYNGEERAKGNILERFSAQQFPDLHSELNLSSLELGDSALYFCASSANTGTGGMDNYGYTFGSGTRLTVV.

In nucleotides, the CDR3 is TGCAGTGCTAGAGTTTTAGCGGGACAGGGGGCTTCTTACTATGGCTACACCTTC. Translated: CSARVLAGQGASYYGYTF. This rearrangement joins TRBV20-1 to TRBJ1-2; 12 bases align to TRBD1. With V trimmed by 1 base and J by 3 bases, 12 bases remained unmatched. The CDR3 extends over 18 amino acids. CDR1 and CDR2 from the germline V gene are DFQATT and SNEGSKA (reference sequence).

V gene TRBV7-9 combines with J gene TRBJ1-2; tentatively, D is TRBD1 (5 bases). This CDR3 spans 13 amino acids. V dropped 10 bases and J dropped 7 bases, with 19 bases sitting between them. Germline lookup yields CDR1 SEHNR and CDR2 FQNEAQ (reference sequence). The CDR3 region has the DNA TGTGCCAATCCGGACACCATTTACGGTGGCTACACCTTC. Translating gives CANPDTIYGGYTF.

CDR3 nucleotides: TGTGCCAGCAGTCTAGGCAACGATAATACGCAGTATTTT. Amino acid sequence: CASSLGNDNTQYF. The chain carries TRBV12-3 or TRBV12-4 and TRBJ2-3; D is unclear. The CDR3 runs 13 residues. V shed 5 bases and J shed 7 bases, with 13 bases lying between them.

The genes are TRBV11-2 and TRBJ2-3; D perhaps matches TRBD2 (6 bases). Trimming took off 1 base at V and 4 bases at J, with 9 bases between the two ends. CDR1 SGHAT and CDR2 FQNNGV come from the germline V gene. The CDR3 is made up of 14 amino acids. In nucleotides, the CDR3 is TGTGCCAGCAGCTTAGTGACGGGAGCAGATACGCAGTATTTT. Protein sequence: CASSLVTGADTQYF.

This chain connects TRBV7-9 to TRBJ2-5; D may correspond to TRBD1 or TRBD2 (5 bases each). V was pared by 1 base and J by 11 bases, with 23 bases between. The CDR3 sequence is 16 residues long. Germline V gives CDR1 SEHNR, CDR2 FQNEAQ (reference sequence). The CDR3 DNA follows: TGTGCCAGCAGCTTAGTTCGTCTCGACAGTCCCGGGGTTCAGTACTTC. Translated: CASSLVRLDSPGVQYF.

The table lists this clonotype with a count of one. The chain is built from TRBV10-3 and TRBJ2-3, with TRBD2 matching 11 bases. This CDR3 spans 18 amino acids. Germline V CDR1 and CDR2: ENHRY, SYGVKD. V lost 10 bases and J lost 5; bases outside the gene matches: 20. The DNA of the CDR3 is TGTGCCACCACGGGACAGGGCTGGAGACTAGCGGGACAAGATACGCAGTATTTT. It yields the protein CATTGQGWRLAGQDTQYF.

This sequence joins TRBV10-3 and TRBJ2-7; 9 nucleotides match TRBD2. The better agreement between TRBJ2-1 and the DNA end casts doubt on the J call. Germline V gene data show CDR1 as ENHRY and CDR2 as SYGVKD. The CDR3 length is 14 residues. CDR3 residues: CAISESALAGWQFF. CDR3 in DNA: TGTGCCATCAGTGAATCGGCCCTAGCGGGGTGGCAGTTCTTC.

This clonotype turned up a few times. The chain couples TRBV29-1 to TRBJ2-3, with D uncertain. Trimming shortened V by 4 bases and J by 3 bases, and 8 bases separated the two germline ends. Germline assignment: CDR1 SQVTM and CDR2 ANQGSEA. This CDR3 is 12 amino acids long. DNA for the CDR3: TGCAGCGTTGGTCAAAGAACAGATACGCAGTATTTT. Translating it yields CSVGQRTDTQYF.

The genes are TRBV6-2 or TRBV6-3 and TRBJ2-7, with D hard to call. The CDR3 loop spans 15 amino acids. Trimming cost V 1 base and J 1 base, with 11 bases left between them. Germline CDR1 is MNHEY and CDR2 is SVGEGT. The CDR3 is CASSYFETTSYEQYF. CDR3 nucleotide sequence: TGTGCCAGCAGTTACTTTGAGACAACGTCCTACGAGCAGTACTTC.

Only a few counts were recorded for this clonotype. The rearrangement links TRBV29-1 to TRBJ2-7; the match to TRBD2 covers 8 bases. The CDR3 covers 15 residues. Trimming took 0 bases from V and 1 from J; bases not matched to a gene: 5. Germline lookup yields CDR1 SQVTM and CDR2 ANQGSEA. CDR3 coding DNA: TGCAGCGTTGAAGATCCGACTAGCGCGTCCTACGAGCAGTACTTC. Its protein product is CSVEDPTSASYEQYF.

CDR3 loop: CASSPGTPESSYEQYF. The CDR3 bases are TGTGCCAGCAGCCCCGGGACACCGGAGAGCTCCTACGAGCAGTACTTC. The gene calls are TRBV5-6 and TRBJ2-7; possible D gene TRBD1, 6 bases. Germline CDR1 is SGHDT and CDR2 is YYEEEE. V lost 4 bases to trimming and J lost 0 bases, with 17 bases between them. The CDR3 totals 16 residues.

This clonotype has more than one count but fewer than ten. This sequence joins TRBV10-3 and TRBJ2-5; 10 bases map to TRBD2. The tail of the sequence fits TRBJ2-7 better, so the J call may be wrong. Germline CDR1 ENHRY, CDR2 SYGVKD. This CDR3 comprises 16 residues. The CDR3 region has the DNA TGTGCCATCAGTGATGCGGGTCTAGCGGGAGTTGACGAGCAGTACTTC. Translating gives CAISDAGLAGVDEQYF.

This clonotype is a singleton in its sample. V is TRBV4-1 and J is TRBJ1-3; D unresolved. The CDR3 runs 16 residues. Trimming took 0 bases from V and 0 from J, leaving 9 bases between them. Germline V gives CDR1 MGHRA, CDR2 YSYEKL. CDR3: CASSQEEPSSGNTIYF. CDR3 in DNA: TGCGCCAGCAGCCAAGAGGAGCCTTCCTCTGGAAACACCATATATTTT.

The chain uses TRBV2 and TRBJ2-7, with 8 bases identical to TRBD2. Germline CDR1 SNHLY, CDR2 FYNNEI. The CDR3 covers 15 residues. J was trimmed by 6 bases and V by 8 bases; bases with no gene match: 15. The CDR3 is CASPPTGTRTFEQYF. Here the CDR3 DNA reads TGTGCCAGCCCACCGACCGGGACTAGAACTTTCGAGCAGTACTTC.

In this sample, this clonotype turned up a few times. This chain joins TRBV5-5 and TRBJ1-1, with a tentative D call TRBD1 (6 bases). The CDR3 sequence is 13 residues long. Germline CDR1 is SGHKS and CDR2 is YYEKEE (reference sequence). V dropped 3 bases and J dropped 6 bases, with 12 bases sitting between them. CDR3 coding DNA: TGTGCCAGCAGCTCCTACAGGGCCCCTGAAGCTTTCTTT. Translating gives CASSSYRAPEAFF.

This chain links TRBV9 with TRBJ1-2, with D possibly matching TRBD1 (5 bases). Germline V gene data show CDR1 as SGDLS and CDR2 as YYNGEE. Trimming pared 0 bases from V and 4 bases from J, leaving 10 bases between. CDR3 size: 14 residues. The CDR3 nucleotides are TGTGCCAGCAGCGTAGGGGCAGGGATCTATGGCTACACCTTC. Translating it yields CASSVGAGIYGYTF. Using reference TRBV9 and TRBJ1-2 for the parts outside the CDR3, the full variable domain is DSGVTQTPKHLITATGQRVTLRCSPRSGDLSVYWYQQSLDQGLQFLIQYYNGEERAKGNILERFSAQQFPDLHSELNLSSLELGDSALYFCASSVGAGIYGYTFGSGTRLTVV.

The genes are TRBV6-2 or TRBV6-3 and TRBJ2-7; D is ambiguous. The J call may be mistaken, given a closer DNA end match to TRBJ2-5. The CDR3 runs 12 residues. Germline CDR1 and CDR2: MNHEY and SVGEGT. CDR3 in amino acids: CASSSLVKTQYF. CDR3 nucleotides: TGTGCCAGCAGCAGTTTGGTGAAGACCCAGTACTTC.

This clonotype was counted between two and nine times. V is TRBV6-5 and J is TRBJ2-5; D might be TRBD2 (5 bases). Trimming pared 5 bases from V and 5 bases from J, leaving 18 bases between. Germline CDR1 is MNHEY and CDR2 is SVGAGI. This CDR3 has 15 residues. Here the CDR3 reads CASSHPSLGEETQYF. The CDR3 DNA sequence: TGTGCCAGCAGTCACCCCTCCCTCGGGGAGGAGACCCAGTACTTC.

This chain uses TRBV28 with TRBJ2-6; 7 positions agree with TRBD1. Germline CDR1 and CDR2: MDHEN and SYDVKM. This CDR3 region has 16 residues. J was trimmed by 6 bases and V by 3 bases; bases with no gene match: 8. The CDR3 sequence: CASSFDRELMANVLTF. The CDR3 DNA sequence: TGTGCCAGCAGTTTCGACAGGGAATTAATGGCCAACGTCCTGACTTTC.

The V and J genes are TRBV20-1 and TRBJ2-7, with 12 bases identical to TRBD2. The J call is in doubt because the DNA end fits TRBJ2-5 better. This CDR3 contains 13 residues. Germline CDR1 is DFQATT and CDR2 is SNEGSKA (reference sequence). CDR3 sequence reads: CSASGLAGETQYF. The CDR3 region has the DNA TGCAGTGCTAGTGGACTAGCGGGGGAGACCCAGTACTTC.

The gene calls are TRBV30 and TRBJ1-1; D gene uncertain. Germline CDR1 reads GTSNPN; CDR2 reads SVGIG (reference sequence). V was shortened by 7 bases and J by 1 base, with 10 bases between the two germline ends. This CDR3 has 12 residues. CDR3 DNA: TGTGCCTATAACAGAGAGAACACTGAAGCTTTCTTT. Translation gives CAYNRENTEAFF. The full variable domain, its missing parts supplied by reference TRBV30 and TRBJ1-1, is SQTIHQWPATLVQPVGSPLSLECTVEGTSNPNLYWYRQAAGRGLQLLFYSVGIGQISSEVPQNLSASRPQDRQFILSSKKLLLSDSGFYLCAYNRENTEAFFGQGTRLTVV.

The chain couples TRBV6-2 or TRBV6-3 to TRBJ2-7, with D perhaps being TRBD1 or TRBD2 (6 bases each). Judging by the DNA end, TRBJ2-5 fits better; the J call may be wrong. The CDR3 spans 15 residues. The germline CDR1 and CDR2 sequences are MNHEY and SVGEGT. The DNA for the CDR3 is TGTGCCAGCAGTTACTCGATTGAAGGGGGGCAGACCCAGTACTTC. Its translation: CASSYSIEGGQTQYF.

V gene TRBV10-3 combines with J gene TRBJ2-5; 8 bases match TRBD2. The DNA end lines up better with TRBJ2-1; the J call may be wrong. The CDR3 runs 14 residues. CDR1 is ENHRY and CDR2 is SYGVKD in the germline V gene. The CDR3 DNA reads TGTGCCATCAGTGCAACTAGCGGCCAAGAGACCCAGTTCTTC. Translated, it gives CAISATSGQETQFF.